One and the same sample provided the 27 T cell receptor beta chains below, sequenced in a study of beta chain features in type 1 diabetes. These receptors have no known antigen. The study reverse transcribed the entire isolated RNA, so it sequenced expressed TCRB transcripts. This table comes from immunoSEQ multiplex PCR, and its TCRdb copy is limited to in-frame clones, with some not included. The sample carries some 290,000 clones, 13% to 15% recorded once. Points from the study as a whole: TCRB CDR3s from Type 1 diabetes patients were moderately but significantly shorter in all four CD4+ subsets.

The sample comprised naive CD4+ T cells from blood. These receptors came from a man younger than 45 with type 1 diabetes.

This clone turned up a few times. The rearrangement joins TRBV5-4 to TRBJ1-1; the D gene is possibly TRBD1 (6 bases). Trimming took 4 bases from V and 1 from J, leaving 14 bases between them. This CDR3 is built from 15 residues. Looked up from germline, CDR1 is SGHNT and CDR2 is YYREEE (reference sequence). CDR3 sequence reads: CASSRAIGGNTEAFF. CDR3 DNA: TGTGCCAGCAGCCGCGCCATAGGGGGGAACACTGAAGCTTTCTTT.

This rearrangement joins TRBV5-4 to TRBJ2-5, with 8 bases lining up with TRBD1. In germline, CDR1 is SGHNT, CDR2 YYREEE (reference sequence). Trimming cost V 0 bases and J 5 bases; bases outside gene matches: 9. There are 16 residues in the CDR3. The CDR3 protein is CASSLAMGRGPETQYF. CDR3 DNA sequence: TGTGCCAGCAGCTTGGCAATGGGCAGGGGGCCGGAGACCCAGTACTTC.

The chain uses TRBV5-6 and TRBJ1-2, with 7 bases fitting TRBD1. Germline trimming cut 3 bases from V and 3 bases from J; bases unmatched to any gene: 2. Germline assignment: CDR1 SGHDT and CDR2 YYEEEE. The CDR3 runs to 13 residues. This CDR3 reads CASSWDRDYGYTF. The CDR3 bases are TGTGCCAGCAGCTGGGACAGAGACTATGGCTACACCTTC. The whole variable domain, filled in from reference TRBV5-6 and TRBJ1-2, reads DAGVTQSPTHLIKTRGQQVTLRCSPKSGHDTVSWYQQALGQGPQFIFQYYEEEERQRGNFPDRFSGHQFPNYSSELNVNALLLGDSALYLCASSWDRDYGYTFGSGTRLTVV.

This chain links TRBV28 with TRBJ1-1, with D possibly TRBD1 on 5 matching bases. V dropped 4 bases and J dropped 0 bases, with 6 bases sitting between them. Per germline, CDR1 MDHEN and CDR2 SYDVKM. CDR3 size: 13 residues. The chain's CDR3 is CASSSGVNTEAFF. CDR3 sequence (DNA): TGTGCCAGCAGTTCGGGGGTGAACACTGAAGCTTTCTTT. The whole variable domain, filled in from reference TRBV28 and TRBJ1-1, reads DVKVTQSSRYLVKRTGEKVFLECVQDMDHENMFWYRQDPGLGLRLIYFSYDVKMKEKGDIPEGYSVSREKKERFSLILESASTNQTSMYLCASSSGVNTEAFFGQGTRLTVV.

This clone was recorded a few times. The V gene is TRBV2, the J gene TRBJ2-6; perhaps TRBD2 as D (6 bases). Germline V CDR1 and CDR2: SNHLY, FYNNEI. The V end lost 7 bases, the J end lost 3 bases, and 10 bases lay between the germline ends. This CDR3 contains 14 residues. The CDR3 DNA reads as TGTGCCAGCAAATACGGGGGTGGGGCCAACGTCCTGACTTTC. Residues: CASKYGGGANVLTF.

V and J are TRBV2 and TRBJ2-3; no firm D call. Trimming removed 2 bases at V and 2 bases at J, with 11 bases between. The CDR3 covers 15 residues. Per the germline V gene, CDR1 is SNHLY and CDR2 is FYNNEI. Written as DNA, the CDR3 is TGTGCCAGCAGTGAATCCCGCGGCTTCACAGATACGCAGTATTTT. Translated, it gives CASSESRGFTDTQYF.

The rearrangement links TRBV21-1 to TRBJ2-5; the DNA was not compared with TRBD2, the D call given in the table. TRBV21-1 is labeled a pseudogene. The CDR3 covers 17 residues. The CDR3 protein is CASSNPGAGWFQETQYF. In DNA form, the CDR3 reads TGTGCCAGCAGCAACCCTGGAGCGGGGTGGTTTCAGGAGACCCAGTACTTC.

This clone was seen only a few times. The rearrangement uses TRBV27 and TRBJ2-5; TRBD1 is a possible D gene (5 bases). Germline V gives CDR1 MNHEY, CDR2 SMNVEV (reference sequence). Trimming removed 5 bases from V and 4 bases from J, with 11 bases in between. The CDR3 contains 13 residues. The DNA of the CDR3 is TGTGCCAGCAGTCCGCAGGGTGTAGAGACCCAGTACTTC. It is translated as CASSPQGVETQYF.

This clone has just a few counts. This chain links TRBV6-5 with TRBJ1-4, with D tentatively TRBD1 (5 bases). The CDR3 consists of 13 residues. In germline, CDR1 is MNHEY, CDR2 SVGAGI. V lost 2 bases, J lost 10 bases, and 11 bases lay in between. The CDR3 reads CASSYQGMGKLFF. CDR3 nucleotides: TGTGCCAGCAGTTACCAGGGTATGGGAAAACTGTTTTTT.

This sequence joins TRBV5-4 and TRBJ2-1, with TRBD1 identical over 9 bases. CDR3 length equals 14 residues. The V gene's germline CDR1 is SGHNT and CDR2 YYREEE (reference sequence). With V trimmed by 3 bases and J by 8 bases, 6 bases remained unmatched. The CDR3 is CASSSGQGGDEQFF. The CDR3 nucleotides read TGTGCCAGCAGCTCGGGACAGGGAGGCGATGAGCAGTTCTTC.

V gene TRBV4-1 combines with J gene TRBJ1-1, with D hard to call. The CDR3 covers 13 residues. Trimming pared 4 bases from V and 5 bases from J, leaving 11 bases between. Germline values: CDR1 MGHRA, CDR2 YSYEKL. For the CDR3, the DNA is TGCGCCAGCAGCCGAGTCACGCGTACTGAAGCTTTCTTT. Protein sequence: CASSRVTRTEAFF.

This clone turned up a few times. V is TRBV29-1 and J is TRBJ2-1, with D unclear. Trimming took 6 bases from V and 7 from J, leaving 19 bases between them. This CDR3 has 14 residues. Germline loops: CDR1 SQVTM, CDR2 ANQGSEA. CDR3 nucleotides: TGCAGCGTGGAGCTAGAGAAAAGCCCTAATGAGCAGTTCTTC. Translating it yields CSVELEKSPNEQFF.

In this sample, this clone turned up a few times. The chain has TRBV29-1 and TRBJ2-3; possibly TRBD1 for D (6 bases). The CDR3 sequence is 13 residues long. Germline lookup yields CDR1 SQVTM and CDR2 ANQGSEA. V dropped 7 bases and J dropped 0 bases, with 11 bases sitting between them. The DNA of the CDR3 is TGCAGCGGGGTGACAGGTAGCACAGATACGCAGTATTTT. Its translation: CSGVTGSTDTQYF.

The V and J genes are TRBV9 and TRBJ2-4; tentatively, D is TRBD2 (6 bases). Germline CDR1 and CDR2: SGDLS and YYNGEE. Deletions cut 0 bases from V and 5 bases from J, with 12 bases between. The CDR3 has 15 amino acids. The CDR3 here is CASSVGVGLENIQYF. As DNA, the CDR3 is TGTGCCAGCAGCGTAGGGGTGGGACTGGAAAACATTCAGTACTTC.

The sample holds a few counts of this clone. The chain uses TRBV4-1 and TRBJ2-2; no reliable D call. Germline lookup yields CDR1 MGHRA and CDR2 YSYEKL. The CDR3 has 14 amino acids. V dropped 0 bases and J dropped 3 bases, with 5 bases sitting between them. CDR3 amino acids: CASSQDPDTGELFF. CDR3 bases: TGCGCCAGCAGCCAAGATCCAGACACCGGGGAGCTGTTTTTT.

This clone was counted between two and nine times. The chain carries TRBV7-9 and TRBJ2-5, with TRBD1 matching 7 bases. There are 14 residues in the CDR3. Looked up from germline, CDR1 is SEHNR and CDR2 is FQNEAQ (reference sequence). The junction had 7 bases not matched to a gene; V was cut back by 5 bases and J by 4 bases. The chain's CDR3 is CASSDDRVPETQYF. The DNA of the CDR3 is TGTGCCAGCAGCGACGACAGGGTTCCAGAGACCCAGTACTTC.

The table lists this clone with a few counts. The rearrangement uses TRBV7-6 and TRBJ2-5, with D hard to call. This CDR3 region has 13 residues. The V gene lost 5 bases and the J gene lost 4 bases, with 11 bases spanning the gap. Germline values: CDR1 SGHVS, CDR2 FNYEAQ. CDR3: CASSAAIRETQYF. CDR3 sequence (DNA): TGTGCCAGCAGCGCGGCGATTCGAGAGACCCAGTACTTC.

The chain couples TRBV27 to TRBJ1-4; 10 bases map to TRBD1. The V gene's germline CDR1 is MNHEY and CDR2 SMNVEV (reference sequence). The CDR3 is made up of 15 amino acids. V was pared by 5 bases and J by 7 bases, with 7 bases of the junction left unmatched. In DNA form, the CDR3 reads TGTGCCAGCAGTAATGGACAGGGGGTTTTTGAAAAACTGTTTTTT. Its protein product is CASSNGQGVFEKLFF.

This clone was detected only a few times. At one of its ends the junction is not consistent with the germline gene, which may arise from a read error. The genes are TRBV2 and TRBJ2-3; maybe TRBD2 (6 bases). Germline CDR1 is SNHLY and CDR2 is FYNNEI. The CDR3 length is 14 residues. CDR3 sequence (DNA): TGTGCCAGCAGGGAAGCTAGCGCTAAGGATACGCAGTATTTT. Amino acids: CASREASAKDTQYF.

This clone occurred a few times. The chain recombines TRBV11-1 with TRBJ2-1, with D possibly TRBD1 on 6 matching bases. The CDR3 runs 13 residues. The ends were cut back, 6 bases at V and 7 bases at J, with 13 bases in the middle. The germline gives CDR1 SGHAT, CDR2 FQDESV (reference sequence). Written as DNA, the CDR3 is TGTGCCAGCAGACAGGGCCGGAATAATGAGCAGTTCTTC. As protein: CASRQGRNNEQFF. The whole variable domain, filled in from reference TRBV11-1 and TRBJ2-1, reads EAEVAQSPRYKITEKSQAVAFWCDPISGHATLYWYRQILGQGPELLVQFQDESVVDDSQLPKDRFSAERLKGVDSTLKIQPAELGDSAMYLCASRQGRNNEQFFGPGTRLTVL.

The gene calls are TRBV7-9 and TRBJ1-1; D uncertain. The germline V and J ends were trimmed by 1 base and 3 bases, with 12 bases remaining between them. Germline V lookup: CDR1 SEHNR, CDR2 FQNEAQ (reference sequence). This CDR3 spans 15 amino acids. CDR3 coding DNA: TGTGCCAGCAGCTTAGGGAGCGCCGGGGACACTGAAGCTTTCTTT. Protein product: CASSLGSAGDTEAFF.

This clone was seen more than once but under ten times. The chain employs TRBV7-8 and TRBJ1-5; unclear D gene. This CDR3 has 12 amino acids. Trimming stripped 5 bases from V and 6 bases from J, with 8 bases between. Germline V gene data show CDR1 as SGHVS and CDR2 as FQNEAQ. CDR3 sequence reads: CASSPPLQPQHF. CDR3 sequence (DNA): TGTGCCAGCAGCCCCCCCCTTCAGCCCCAGCATTTT.

Only a few counts were recorded for this clone. This rearrangement joins TRBV28 to TRBJ1-2; D call uncertain. CDR1 and CDR2 from the germline V gene are MDHEN and SYDVKM. The CDR3 spans 12 residues. V shed 6 bases and J shed 8 bases, with 13 bases lying between them. CDR3 residues: CASSLSNRGYTF. The DNA of the CDR3 is TGTGCCAGCAGCCTATCGAACCGGGGCTACACCTTC.

This rearrangement joins TRBV11-1 to TRBJ2-7; 7 bases are shared with TRBD1. This CDR3 is 14 amino acids long. V lost 6 bases, J lost 0 bases, and 5 bases stayed unmatched. CDR1 and CDR2 from the germline V gene are SGHAT and FQDESV (reference sequence). The DNA for the CDR3 is TGTGCCAGCAGGCGCCGGGACAGCTCCTACGAGCAGTACTTC. This gives the protein CASRRRDSSYEQYF.

The sample holds a few counts of this clone. One end of the junction is discordant with germline, which a read error may explain. The V and J genes are TRBV7-9 and TRBJ1-2; 9 bases are a match to TRBD1. This CDR3 comprises 13 residues. Germline CDR1 reads SEHNR; CDR2 reads FQNEAQ (reference sequence). The CDR3 loop is CASRLGQGYGYTF. For the CDR3, the DNA is TGTGCCAGCAGATTAGGACAGGGGTATGGCTACACCTTC.

This clone came up a few times. V gene TRBV5-4 combines with J gene TRBJ2-2; TRBD2 matches 8 bases. V trimming: 2 bases; J trimming: 1 base; junction bases outside the gene matches: 4. CDR3 length equals 16 residues. Germline V CDR1 and CDR2: SGHNT, YYREEE (reference sequence). CDR3 sequence reads: CASSFGGAGNTGELFF. CDR3 nucleotides: TGTGCCAGCAGCTTCGGGGGGGCGGGGAACACCGGGGAGCTGTTTTTT.

This clone turned up a few times. The junction shows a germline mismatch at one end, possibly a read error. V usage is TRBV4-1 and J usage is TRBJ2-7; possible D gene TRBD2, 7 bases. This CDR3 has 14 residues. CDR1 is MGHRA and CDR2 is YSYEKL in the germline V gene. CDR3 nucleotides: TGCGCCAGCAGCCAAGATCTGGGGGGGCATGGGCCGAACTTC. Its translation: CASSQDLGGHGPNF.